Listed below are T cell receptor beta chains from one sample, sequenced in a study of T cells after yellow fever vaccination. TCRdb reprocessed the 5' RACE reads with MiXCR, giving one entry per CDR3 protein. The data contain roughly 500,000 distinct CDR3 sequences, around 21% of them singletons. The sample in question was PBMCs, obtained 15 days after the yellow fever booster vaccination. Every receptor here comes from a young man who received the YFV17D yellow fever vaccine. Both conserved end residues are part of each CDR3. D genes are given only for firm matches. The size of a clone is reported for some rows only, either as once, few or many, or as a class for expanded clones.

j_call | v_call | clone_size | d_call | cdr3_nt | cdr3_aa
TRBJ2-3 | TRBV15 | NA | TRBD2 | TGTGCCACCAGCAGAGACCGGAGCGGGACTAGCGGGAGGCTCACAGATACGCAGTATTTT | CATSRDRSGTSGRLTDTQYF
TRBJ2-1 | TRBV4-1 | few | NA | TGCGCCAGCAGCCAAGCCGGACTAACATACAATGAGCAGTTCTTC | CASSQAGLTYNEQFF
TRBJ2-3 | TRBV25-1 | NA | NA | TGTGCCAGCAGAATATCAGATACGCAGTATTTT | CASRISDTQYF
TRBJ2-1 | TRBV5-1 | many | NA | TGCGCCAGCAGCTTGGCGGACAATGAGCAGTTCTTC | CASSLADNEQFF
TRBJ2-1 | TRBV10-3 | NA | NA | TGTGCCATCAGCACGGACAGCTCCTACAATGAGCAGTTCTTC | CAISTDSSYNEQFF
TRBJ2-5 | TRBV14 | few | NA | TGTGCCAGCAGCCAAGATCGAAAGGGGCCCAGGACCCAGTACTTC | CASSQDRKGPRTQYF
TRBJ2-7 | TRBV5-6 | few | TRBD1 | TGTGCCAGCAGCTTGGGAGGACAGGGGTTGGTTGACGAGCAGTACTTC | CASSLGGQGLVDEQYF
TRBJ1-4 | TRBV7-8 | few | TRBD1 | TGTGCCAGCAGCTCCGGGACAGGCGACGAAAAACTGTTTTTT | CASSSGTGDEKLFF
TRBJ1-1 | TRBV29-1 | NA | NA | TGCAGCGTTGCTCAGAGAGCGGGAGAAGCTTTCTTT | CSVAQRAGEAFF
TRBJ2-7 | TRBV27 | few | NA | TGTGCCAGCAGTTTAGACCCGGACCTAATGCCCTACGAGCAGTACTTC | CASSLDPDLMPYEQYF
TRBJ2-2 | TRBV7-2 | few | NA | TGTGCCAGCATGAGCGGACCAAACACCGGGGAGCTGTTTTTT | CASMSGPNTGELFF
TRBJ2-7 | TRBV28 | NA | NA | TGTGCCAGCAGGAAGGAGGCAGGGTCCTCCTACGAGCAGTACTTC | CASRKEAGSSYEQYF
TRBJ2-7 | TRBV29-1 | NA | NA | TGCAGCGTTTCGGACAGCGGTTTATACGAGCAGTACTTC | CSVSDSGLYEQYF
TRBJ2-3 | TRBV11-2 | few | TRBD1 | TGTGCCAGCACCCTCAGGGGGAATTTGGGCACAGATACGCAGTATTTT | CASTLRGNLGTDTQYF
TRBJ2-1 | TRBV7-2 | few | TRBD2 | TGTGCCAGCAGCGACGGACTAGCCAATGAGCAGTTCTTC | CASSDGLANEQFF
TRBJ1-5 | TRBV6-1 | few | TRBD1 | TGTGCCAGCAGCACAGGGGACGTAAGAGTGCCCCAGCATTTT | CASSTGDVRVPQHF
TRBJ2-7 | TRBV5-1 | NA | TRBD2 | TGCGCCAGCATGAGCGGGAGTAGCTACGAGCAGTACTTC | CASMSGSSYEQYF
TRBJ1-3 | TRBV12-5 | few | NA | TGTGCTAGTGGTTTGAGTGGTTCCGGAAACACCATATATTTT | CASGLSGSGNTIYF
TRBJ2-2 | TRBV24-1 | few | TRBD1 | TGTGCCACCAGGGACAGGGGCTACACCGGGGAGCTGTTTTTT | CATRDRGYTGELFF
TRBJ2-3 | TRBV20-1 | NA | NA | TGCAGTGCACCGCCCCGAAGCACAGATACGCAGTATTTT | CSAPPRSTDTQYF
TRBJ2-5 | TRBV10-3 | many | NA | TGTGCCATCAGTGAGCTACCGGGTGGCGGGGAGACCCAGTACTTC | CAISELPGGGETQYF
TRBJ2-7 | TRBV12-3/TRBV12-4 | few | NA | TGTGCCAGCAGTTTAGCGCTCCTGTCGGGAGAACCCTACGAGCAGTACTTC | CASSLALLSGEPYEQYF
TRBJ2-3 | TRBV20-1 | NA | NA | TGCAGTGCTAGAGCGGCAGGTCCAGATACGCAGTATTTT | CSARAAGPDTQYF
TRBJ2-3 | TRBV5-4 | NA | TRBD1 | TGTGCCAGCAGCCGGGGACAGGGGGCGTCAGATACGCAGTATTTT | CASSRGQGASDTQYF
TRBJ2-1 | TRBV6-2/TRBV6-3 | few | TRBD1 | TGTGCCAGCAGGACAGGGGGCGCGACGGGGATTTACAATGAGCAGTTCTTC | CASRTGGATGIYNEQFF
TRBJ2-5 | TRBV18 | NA | NA | TGTGCCAGCTCCCCCATGATGGGCGCAGAGACCCAGTACTTC | CASSPMMGAETQYF
TRBJ2-2 | TRBV2 | few | NA | TGTGCCAGCAGCGGTATGACGGGGTACGGGGAGCTGTTTTTT | CASSGMTGYGELFF
TRBJ2-1 | TRBV20-1 | NA | NA | TGCAGTGCTAGTTTGACTCACAATGAGCAGTTCTTC | CSASLTHNEQFF
TRBJ2-5 | TRBV20-1 | NA | NA | TGCAGTGCTTCTCAAGGGGGTCAAGAGACCCAGTACTTC | CSASQGGQETQYF
TRBJ2-6 | TRBV7-2 | few | NA | TGTGCCAGCAGCTTAAAAGGGTTCTCCTCTGGGGCCAACGTCCTGACTTTC | CASSLKGFSSGANVLTF
TRBJ2-4 | TRBV10-2 | NA | TRBD2 | TGCGCCAGCAGCCCGCCACGAGCGGGGAACATTCAGTACTTC | CASSPPRAGNIQYF
TRBJ2-3 | TRBV20-1 | few | TRBD2 | TGCAGTGCTAGAGACCACGGACTAGCGCGAACAGATACGCAGTATTTT | CSARDHGLARTDTQYF
TRBJ2-7 | TRBV3-1 | NA | TRBD2 | TGTGCCACCAGCCAGGGAAAGGGAGCTCGCGGGAGAGCTTACGAGCAGTACTTC | CATSQGKGARGRAYEQYF
TRBJ2-4 | TRBV20-1 | few | NA | TGCAGTGCTAGAGACACAGGTGGACTAATTCAGTACTTC | CSARDTGGLIQYF
TRBJ1-1 | TRBV25-1 | NA | NA | TGTGCCAGCAGTGAATTAGAGAGGACTAACACTGAAGCTTTCTTT | CASSELERTNTEAFF
TRBJ2-5 | TRBV14 | NA | TRBD2 | TGTGCCAGCGGGAGAGCGGGAGTGGAGACCCAGTACTTC | CASGRAGVETQYF
TRBJ2-5 | TRBV30 | NA | TRBD1 | TGTGCCTGGAATCCAGGGACAGACCAAGAGACCCAGTACTTC | CAWNPGTDQETQYF
TRBJ2-1 | TRBV5-5 | few | NA | TGTGCCAGCAGCCCAATCATAGCGGCCGGTGAGCAGTTCTTC | CASSPIIAAGEQFF
TRBJ2-7 | TRBV11-1 | NA | NA | TGTGCCAGCAGCGCGCCAAAACGGGACATTTCGTCCTACGAGCAGTACTTC | CASSAPKRDISSYEQYF
TRBJ1-1 | TRBV5-4 | NA | NA | TGTGCCAGCAGCCTCGGGATGTCGAACACTGAAGCTTTCTTT | CASSLGMSNTEAFF
TRBJ2-7 | TRBV10-3 | NA | NA | TGTGCCATCAGTGAGGTAATGGGCCAGGGCAACGAGCAGTACTTC | CAISEVMGQGNEQYF
TRBJ2-5 | TRBV27 | few | TRBD1 | TGTGCCAGCAGTGGACAGGGGGAAGAGACCCAGTACTTC | CASSGQGEETQYF
TRBJ2-1 | TRBV5-4 | few | NA | TGTGCCAGCAGCTTCGCCCCAAAGACTAGCTACAATGAGCAGTTCTTC | CASSFAPKTSYNEQFF
TRBJ2-5 | TRBV10-3 | once | TRBD2 | TGTGCCATCAGTGGATTTGGGCGGGAGGGCCAAGAGACCCAGTACTTC | CAISGFGREGQETQYF
TRBJ1-1 | TRBV25-1 | NA | TRBD1 | TGTGCCAGCAGTGAACAGGGGGTCGGGAAAACTGAAGCTTTCTTT | CASSEQGVGKTEAFF
TRBJ1-2 | TRBV7-2 | NA | NA | TGTGCCAGCAGCTTTTACTATGGCTACACCTTC | CASSFYYGYTF
TRBJ1-5 | TRBV7-9 | many | NA | TGTGCCAGCAGCTTAATGGGGGACCAGCCCCAGCATTTT | CASSLMGDQPQHF
TRBJ2-1 | TRBV4-2 | few | TRBD2 | TGTGCCAGCAGCCTCGAGCTAGCGGGAGTCTACAATGAGCAGTTCTTC | CASSLELAGVYNEQFF
TRBJ2-3 | TRBV7-7 | NA | NA | TGTGCTAGCAGCTTAGTCGGAGCCCTACGAGCAGGCACCACAGATACGCAGTATTTT | CASSLVGALRAGTTDTQYF
TRBJ1-2 | TRBV5-6 | many | NA | TGTGCCAGCAGCCGCGGGACCAACTATGGCTACACCTTC | CASSRGTNYGYTF